The 2 T cell receptor beta chains below were found in one sample sequenced in a study of CD8+ T cells in alopecia areata. Sequencing relied on a cDNA template that was reverse transcribed from extracted RNA. TCRdb's table, derived via immunoSEQ multiplex PCR, lists solely in-frame clones and lacks some. The sample records about 100,000 clones, 59% being singletons. Sample: CD8+ T cells sorted from blood. Receptors originate from a human donor in good health.

The chain has TRBV7-9 and TRBJ1-1; maybe TRBD1 (5 bases). With 5 bases removed from V and 4 bases from J, the gap between germline ends came to 8 bases. Per germline, CDR1 SEHNR and CDR2 FQNEAQ (reference sequence). The CDR3 runs to 12 residues. The CDR3 nucleotides read TGTGCCAGCAGCCCAGGGTTCACTGAAGCTTTCTTT. Amino acids: CASSPGFTEAFF. The full variable domain, rest sourced from reference TRBV7-9 and TRBJ1-1, is DTGVSQNPRHKITKRGQNVTFRCDPISEHNRLYWYRQTLGQGPEFLTYFQNEAQLEKSRLLSDRFSAERPKGSFSTLEIQRTEQGDSAMYLCASSPGFTEAFFGQGTRLTVV.

J is TRBJ1-1 and V is TRBV7-9, with D unclear. V lost 5 bases and J lost 3, with 19 bases in between. The CDR3 has 16 residues. Germline V CDR1 and CDR2: SEHNR, FQNEAQ (reference sequence). DNA of the CDR3: TGTGCCAGCAGCCAGCCACCAGTGGGCAGCTACACTGAAGCTTTCTTT. Protein product: CASSQPPVGSYTEAFF. Variable domain in full (rest from reference TRBV7-9 and TRBJ1-1): DTGVSQNPRHKITKRGQNVTFRCDPISEHNRLYWYRQTLGQGPEFLTYFQNEAQLEKSRLLSDRFSAERPKGSFSTLEIQRTEQGDSAMYLCASSQPPVGSYTEAFFGQGTRLTVV.